Presented here are 20 T cell receptor beta chains from one specimen sequenced in a study of blood T cell repertoires in COVID-19. Assay: immunoSEQ multiplex PCR; the TCRdb copy retains only in-frame clones and omits some. The sample lists roughly 38,000 clones, approximately 90% occurring once. Sequenced: peripheral blood. The receptor source for this set is a middle-aged man in a cohort sampled during active COVID-19.

The chain is built from TRBV6-2 or TRBV6-3 and TRBJ1-1; the match to TRBD1 covers 7 bases. Germline V lookup: CDR1 MNHEY, CDR2 SVGEGT. Unmatched junction bases numbered 15, after V lost 2 bases and J lost 0 bases. The CDR3 is made up of 19 amino acids. CDR3 residues: CASSYTGQDFLRMNTEAFF. The CDR3 bases are TGTGCCAGCAGTTACACCGGACAGGACTTCCTTCGAATGAACACTGAAGCTTTCTTT.

The V call is TRBV29-1, the J call TRBJ2-3, with D possibly being TRBD1 (5 bases). Germline assignment: CDR1 SQVTM and CDR2 ANQGSEA. This CDR3 contains 16 residues. The V and J ends lost 3 bases and 4 bases respectively, with 20 bases between them. CDR3 residues: CSVEVQGSGRPDTQYF. CDR3 sequence (DNA): TGCAGCGTTGAGGTCCAGGGTTCCGGCCGCCCAGATACGCAGTATTTT.

The sample holds one count of this clone. The V and J genes are TRBV30 and TRBJ2-7, with 7 bases matching TRBD1. Trimming cost V 5 bases and J 6 bases; bases outside gene matches: 4. There are 11 residues in the CDR3. Germline V CDR1 and CDR2: GTSNPN, SVGIG (reference sequence). CDR3 residues: CAWGDRAEQYF. The CDR3 DNA reads as TGTGCCTGGGGAGACAGGGCCGAGCAGTACTTC.

There are a few counts of this clone. The CDR3 loop reads CASSLNTGGSPLHF. The DNA of the CDR3 is TGTGCCAGCAGTTTAAACACAGGGGGGTCACCCCTCCACTTT. V is TRBV27 and J is TRBJ1-6; 8 bases match TRBD1. V was pared by 2 bases and J by 10 bases, with 4 bases of the junction left unmatched. CDR3 length equals 14 residues. CDR1 MNHEY and CDR2 SMNVEV come from the germline V gene (reference sequence).

This clone was observed once. The rearrangement uses TRBV29-1 and TRBJ2-1, with 8 bases matching TRBD1. Trimming cost V 5 bases and J 4 bases; bases outside gene matches: 10. This CDR3 contains 15 residues. CDR1 and CDR2 from the germline V gene are SQVTM and ANQGSEA. The CDR3 bases are TGCAGCGTTCCCCCGTCGGGACAGGATTACAATGAGCAGTTCTTC. Its protein product is CSVPPSGQDYNEQFF.

J is TRBJ2-5 and V is TRBV9; a possible D gene is TRBD2 (6 bases). Germline V gene sequence: CDR1 SGDLS, CDR2 YYNGEE. This CDR3 region has 13 residues. Between the trimmed V and J ends, which lost 4 bases and 3 bases, there was a span of 10 bases. CDR3 amino acids: CASSRDSKETQYF. CDR3 bases: TGTGCCAGCAGCCGGGACTCCAAAGAGACCCAGTACTTC.

The chain carries TRBV3-1 (or the pseudogene TRBV3-2) and TRBJ1-2, with D unresolved. Germline V gene sequence: CDR1 LGHDT, CDR2 YNNKEL (reference sequence). The V and J ends lost 4 bases and 5 bases respectively, with 8 bases between them. There are 12 residues in the CDR3. Here the CDR3 reads CASSPGGYGYTF. The DNA for the CDR3 is TGTGCCAGCAGCCCGGGAGGGTATGGCTACACCTTC.

The DNA of the CDR3 is TGTGCCAGCAGCTTGGCCGGGACTCCGAACACTGAAGCTTTCTTT. It translates to CASSLAGTPNTEAFF. The chain joins TRBV5-6 to TRBJ1-1; the D gene is possibly TRBD1 (5 bases). Trimming removed 0 bases from V and 1 base from J, with 10 bases in between. The germline gives CDR1 SGHDT, CDR2 YYEEEE. The CDR3 runs 15 residues.

The V call is TRBV5-4, the J call TRBJ2-7, with D maybe TRBD2 (6 bases). V was trimmed by 4 bases and J by 3 bases, leaving 17 bases between them. CDR1 is SGHNT, CDR2 YYREEE, per germline (reference sequence). This CDR3 has 15 amino acids. CDR3 residues: CASSRGDSTFYEQYV. The DNA for the CDR3 is TGTGCCAGCAGCAGAGGGGACTCTACATTCTACGAGCAGTACGTC.

This clone was found once. The chain couples TRBV24-1 to TRBJ2-2; 8 nucleotides match TRBD2. The V gene's germline CDR1 is KGHDR and CDR2 SFDVKD. The CDR3 runs to 14 residues. V lost 8 bases to trimming and J lost 3 bases; unmatched junction nucleotides: 4. The CDR3 here is CATKAGEDTGELFF. In DNA, the CDR3 is TGTGCCACCAAAGCGGGAGAGGACACCGGGGAGCTGTTTTTT.

V and J are TRBV5-1 and TRBJ2-5, with TRBD1 identical over 8 bases. The ends lost 2 bases at V and 5 bases at J; junction bases unmatched: 5. The CDR3 is 14 residues long. Germline CDR1 and CDR2: SGHRS and YFSETQ. In DNA, the CDR3 is TGCGCCAGCAGCTTCCAGGGGGCGCAGGAGACCCAGTACTTC. Its protein product is CASSFQGAQETQYF.

The chain uses TRBV7-8 and TRBJ2-1; 8 bases fit TRBD1. V lost 5 bases, J lost 7 bases, and 7 bases stayed unmatched. This CDR3 contains 14 residues. In germline, CDR1 is SGHVS, CDR2 FQNEAQ. CDR3 sequence (DNA): TGTGCCAGCAGCCTCTGGACAGGGTGGAATGAGCAGTTCTTC. This encodes CASSLWTGWNEQFF. Filled out from reference TRBV7-8 and TRBJ2-1, the complete variable domain reads GAGVSQSPRYKVAKRGQDVALRCDPISGHVSLFWYQQALGQGPEFLTYFQNEAQLDKSGLPSDRFFAERPEGSVSTLKIQRTQQEDSAVYLCASSLWTGWNEQFFGPGTRLTVL.

This clone appeared a single time. The CDR3 is CASSSTIGTVGAEETQYF. The DNA of the CDR3 is TGTGCCAGCTCATCAACCATAGGGACAGTGGGAGCGGAGGAGACCCAGTACTTC. The gene calls are TRBV18 and TRBJ2-5; 7 nucleotides match TRBD1. The CDR3 spans 18 residues. Trimming took 5 bases from V and 5 from J; bases not matched to a gene: 20. Germline V gene lookup returns CDR1 KGHSH and CDR2 LQKENI. Complete variable domain (other parts from reference TRBV18 and TRBJ2-5): NAGVMQNPRHLVRRRGQEARLRCSPMKGHSHVYWYRQLPEEGLKFMVYLQKENIIDESGMPKERFSAEFPKEGPSILRIQQVVRGDSAAYFCASSSTIGTVGAEETQYFGPGTRLLVL.

The chain uses TRBV27 and TRBJ2-6; D unclear. Trimming took off 6 bases at V and 0 bases at J, with 12 bases between the two ends. CDR3 length: 16 amino acids. Germline CDR1 MNHEY, CDR2 SMNVEV (reference sequence). The CDR3 loop reads CASSLYDNSGANVLTF. In DNA form, the CDR3 reads TGTGCCAGCAGCCTGTATGACAACTCTGGGGCCAACGTCCTGACTTTC. The complete variable domain, with remaining parts taken from reference TRBV27 and TRBJ2-6, reads EAQVTQNPRYLITVTGKKLTVTCSQNMNHEYMSWYRQDPGLGLRQIYYSMNVEVTDKGDVPEGYKVSRKEKRNFPLILESPSPNQTSLYFCASSLYDNSGANVLTFGAGSRLTVL.

The chain recombines TRBV7-2 with TRBJ2-7; weak D call: TRBD1 (6 bases). Trimming shortened V by 3 bases and J by 5 bases, and 17 bases separated the two germline ends. Per the germline V gene, CDR1 is SGHTA and CDR2 is FQGNSA. The CDR3 runs 15 residues. The CDR3 loop reads CASSLRRGTFDEQYV. CDR3 nucleotides: TGTGCCAGCAGCTTGCGAAGGGGGACATTCGACGAGCAGTACGTC.

V usage is TRBV27 and J usage is TRBJ2-3; a possible D gene is TRBD2 (7 bases). The CDR3 covers 14 residues. Germline V lookup: CDR1 MNHEY, CDR2 SMNVEV (reference sequence). V was clipped by 7 bases and J by 4 bases, with 15 bases between them. The CDR3 spells CASTWGGRADTQYF. Here the CDR3 DNA reads TGTGCCAGCACCTGGGGGGGGCGCGCAGATACGCAGTATTTT.

The rearrangement joins TRBV25-1 to TRBJ2-2; a possible D gene is TRBD1 (7 bases). The germline V and J ends were trimmed by 6 bases and 7 bases, with 18 bases remaining between them. Germline values: CDR1 MGHDK, CDR2 SYGVNS. This CDR3 is built from 15 residues. The CDR3 region has the DNA TGTGCCAGCAGCCAGGGGGAGGATCATATCGGGGAGCTGTTTTTT. This encodes CASSQGEDHIGELFF.

The chain links TRBV21-1 to TRBJ1-5; the table's D call, TRBD1, has no DNA check behind it. TRBV21-1 is reported as a pseudogene. This CDR3 spans 15 amino acids. CDR3 in DNA: TGTGCCAGCAGCAAAGATCACAGGGGCAATCAGCCCCAGCATTTT. Protein product: CASSKDHRGNQPQHF.

This rearrangement joins TRBV11-3 to TRBJ1-2; 8 nucleotides line up with TRBD1. V was pared by 3 bases and J by 2 bases, with 8 bases of the junction left unmatched. The CDR3 length is 16 residues. Germline lookup yields CDR1 SGHNT and CDR2 YENEEA. DNA for the CDR3: TGTGCCAGCAGCTTTGGCAGGGGGCGGGCCAACTATGGCTACACCTTC. Translated: CASSFGRGRANYGYTF.

This chain joins TRBV24-1 and TRBJ2-2; 12 nucleotides align to TRBD2. CDR3 length: 16 residues. Germline V gives CDR1 KGHDR, CDR2 SFDVKD. V dropped 4 bases and J dropped 6; count of bases not matched to a gene: 5. The CDR3 spells CATSDPTSGRSGELFF. CDR3 DNA sequence: TGTGCCACCAGTGACCCTACTAGCGGGAGGTCCGGGGAGCTGTTTTTT.